This T cell receptor (beta chain) was documented in a study of siplizumab effects on memory and regulatory T cells. Some clones are missing from TCRdb's copy, which holds only in-frame ones; the method was immunoSEQ multiplex PCR. Seen here are under 140,000 clones, just under 95% observed once, and the top ten hold 1% to 1.5%. Germline V lookup: CDR1 MGHRA, CDR2 YSYEKL. The CDR3 totals 20 residues. The J segment lost 3 bases and the V segment lost 1 base, leaving 21 bases of the junction unmatched. Findings and caveats of the study: Proliferating siplizumab-cultured Tregs lacked confirmed suppressive function. Solely a minor proportion of alloreactive clones could be assigned to unstimulated subsets. Memory cells seemed less diverse than naive T cells, which also seemed major contributors to the alloresponse.

On this clone itself: Its antigen is undetermined.

The receptor's source is a human donor in good health. The rearrangement joins TRBV4-1 to TRBJ2-7; 7 positions match TRBD2. The sequencing input was CD4+ T cells sorted from blood. The CDR3 loop is CASSQVYNPGTNAQDYEQYF. In nucleotides, the CDR3 is TGCGCCAGCAGCCAAGTATATAATCCAGGGACTAATGCACAGGACTACGAGCAGTACTTC.